What follows describes a single TCR beta chain. This sample stems from a study of human T cells and chemical hapten exposure. Looking at the study overall: Each patch test put 0.01% DPC on the upper back, and results were read at 6 days.

TCRdb used MiXCR to reprocess the RACE reads, holding one entry per CDR3 protein. The sample has 95,000 or so distinct CDR3 sequences; under 12% are singletons. The CDR3 runs 11 residues. Germline V lookup: CDR1 KGHSH, CDR2 LQKENI. V lost 3 bases and J 4 bases, leaving 3 bases between the germline ends. The time point is: patch test 1, 2 weeks after DPC sensitization. Treatment: therapeutic diphenylcyclopropenone sensitization with weekly scalp DPC. This sequence was found in a man between 35 and 55 years old with alopecia areata. Some clones in this sample may be carry-over from other donors' samples. This specimen consisted of whole blood, obtained in connection with sensitization to the hapten diphenylcyclopropenone (DPC). The chain carries TRBV18 and TRBJ2-5; D is undetermined. CDR3 protein: CASSPRETQYF. CDR3 in DNA: TGTGCCAGCTCACCGCGAGAGACCCAGTACTTC.